This T cell receptor beta chain was observed in a study of neoadjuvant anti-PD-1 for oral cavity cancer. Overall study context: Non-progressing patients received a fourth nivolumab dose near day 43, then surgery on days 50-56.

PBMCs were not maintained or expanded in culture before analysis. Looked up from germline, CDR1 is SGHRS and CDR2 is YFSETQ. The CDR3 covers 14 residues. The V and J ends lost 0 bases and 8 bases, in that order; junction bases with no gene match: 3. This table comes from immunoSEQ multiplex PCR, and its TCRdb copy is limited to in-frame clones, with some not included. The table records over 30,000 clones, about 87% of them present only once. The TCR sequence derives from a person between 35 and 79 years old with oral cavity squamous cell carcinoma. V gene TRBV5-1 combines with J gene TRBJ1-4, with 8 bases identical to TRBD1. Sequencing was performed on PBMCs, taken before nivolumab (anti-PD-1) treatment. The CDR3 sequence is CASSLGRGREKLFF. In DNA form, the CDR3 reads TGCGCCAGCAGCTTGGGCAGGGGGCGAGAAAAACTGTTTTTT.